This TCR beta chain was captured by sequencing in a study of vaccination and CD4 T cells after COVID-19. Study results and limitations: A median approximately 83% of convalescent patients' SARS-CoV-2-reactive clones emerged only after vaccination.

Documented treatment: roughly 10-day PBMC culture with coronavirus spike peptide pools or control peptides (ViraFEST assay). This clonotype was seen more than once but under ten times. Its antigen remains unknown. The V gene's germline CDR1 is DFQATT and CDR2 SNEGSKA (reference sequence). V lost 1 base and J lost 4; bases outside the gene matches: 3. There are 14 residues in the CDR3. Cultured CD4+ T cell DNA was sequenced using the Oncomine TCR Beta short-read assay. TCRdb passed the PCR reads through MiXCR, listing each CDR3 protein once. The sample gives over 9,000 distinct CDR3 sequences, 43% of which show up once; about 21% is in the top ten.

This TCR derives from a human donor who had recovered from COVID-19. Sequencing was done on a sample of CD4+ T cells from blood, cultured in vitro. The chain carries TRBV20-1 and TRBJ1-2; 10 nucleotides align to TRBD1. Here the CDR3 reads CSARVGTGVYGYTF. In DNA, the CDR3 is TGCAGTGCTAGAGTAGGGACAGGGGTCTATGGCTACACCTTC.